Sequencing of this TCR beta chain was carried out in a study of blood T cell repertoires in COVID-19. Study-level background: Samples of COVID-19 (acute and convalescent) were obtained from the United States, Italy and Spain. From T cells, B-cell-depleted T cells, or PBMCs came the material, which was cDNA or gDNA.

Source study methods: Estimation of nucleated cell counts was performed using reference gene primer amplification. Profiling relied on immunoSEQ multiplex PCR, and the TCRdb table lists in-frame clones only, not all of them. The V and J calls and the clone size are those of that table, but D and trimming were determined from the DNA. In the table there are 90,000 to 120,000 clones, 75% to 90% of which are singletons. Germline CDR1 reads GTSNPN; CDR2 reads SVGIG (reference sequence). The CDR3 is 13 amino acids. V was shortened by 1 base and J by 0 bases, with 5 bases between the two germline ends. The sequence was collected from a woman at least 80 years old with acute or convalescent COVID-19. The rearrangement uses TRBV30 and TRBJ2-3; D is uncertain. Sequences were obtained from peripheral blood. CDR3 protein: CAWSATSTDTQYF. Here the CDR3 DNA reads TGTGCCTGGAGTGCCACTAGCACAGATACGCAGTATTTT.